Listed below are T cell receptor beta chains from one sample, sequenced in a study of cytomegalovirus exposure and HLA in healthy donors. The table came from immunoSEQ multiplex PCR; TCRdb's copy has only in-frame clones and leaves some out. The data contain about 160,000 clones, roughly 82% of them seen just once; the ten biggest clones take up about 6.8%. The sequenced material came from PBMCs. These receptors originate from a man aged 45-65 years in good health and CMV-seropositive. Both conserved end residues are part of each CDR3. The D gene is left open where the match is weak. Clone size is given for some rows only: seen once, a few or many times, or a class if the clone is expanded.

j_call | d_call | v_call | clone_size | cdr3_nt | cdr3_aa
TRBJ2-1 | TRBD2 | TRBV7-9 | . | TGTGCCAGCAGCCAGACTAGCGGGAGGAGGGATGAGCAGTTCTTC | CASSQTSGRRDEQFF
TRBJ2-1 | TRBD1 | TRBV5-1 | once | TGCGCCAGCAGCCTCGGACAGGGGGCCTCCTACAATGAGCAGTTCTTC | CASSLGQGASYNEQFF
TRBJ2-5 | TRBD1 | TRBV28 | . | TGTGCCAGCAGTACGAGGACAGGCGAAGAGACCCAGTACTTC | CASSTRTGEETQYF
TRBJ1-1 | . | TRBV30 | . | TGTGCCTGGTCCGGGACAGAAGCTTTCTTT | CAWSGTEAFF
TRBJ1-1 | TRBD1 | TRBV5-8 | . | TGTGCCAGCAGCCAAGGCGGGGGACAGGCCTTTTGGAACACTGAAGCTTTCTTT | CASSQGGGQAFWNTEAFF
TRBJ1-4 | TRBD1 | TRBV7-9 | once | TGTGCCAGCAGCTTACCGGACAGGGCCCCAACTAATGAAAAACTGTTTTTT | CASSLPDRAPTNEKLFF
TRBJ2-5 | . | TRBV5-1 | . | TGCGCCAGCAGCCAAGGAGCAGGGTCGGAGACCCAGTACTTC | CASSQGAGSETQYF
TRBJ2-5 | TRBD2 | TRBV11-2 | . | TGTGCCAGCAGCCGGACTAGCGGGTACCAAGAGACCCAGTACTTC | CASSRTSGYQETQYF
TRBJ2-3 | . | TRBV7-8 | . | TGTGCCAGCAGCACGCGAGATACGCAGTATTTT | CASSTRDTQYF
TRBJ1-4 | . | TRBV5-1 | . | TGCGCCAGCAGCTTGGGGGGGGTCGGAGAAAAACTGTTTTTT | CASSLGGVGEKLFF
TRBJ1-2 | TRBD1 | TRBV27 | . | TGTGCCAGCAGTTTAGGCAGGGGGGTTTATGGCTACACCTTC | CASSLGRGVYGYTF
TRBJ1-1 | . | TRBV9 | . | TGTGCCAGCAGCGTGTTGGGGACGGGACACCCGAACACTGAAGCTTTCTTT | CASSVLGTGHPNTEAFF
TRBJ2-3 | . | TRBV5-1 | . | TGCGCCAGCAGCCCCGCGGGGCTAGGGCTCCCAGATACGCAGTATTTT | CASSPAGLGLPDTQYF
TRBJ2-7 | TRBD2 | TRBV29-1 | . | TGCAGCGTTGAGAGGCAGCGGGGGATTTTCTACGAGCAGTACTTC | CSVERQRGIFYEQYF
TRBJ1-1 | . | TRBV10-3 | . | TGTGCCATCAGCGCCGGGGTAACGAACACTGAAGCTTTCTTT | CAISAGVTNTEAFF
TRBJ2-3 | TRBD1 | TRBV5-6 | few | TGTGCCAGCAGCCGTGGACAGGGACGCACAGATACGCAGTATTTT | CASSRGQGRTDTQYF
TRBJ1-5 | . | TRBV6-5 | few | TGTGCCAGCAGTTACCTCCAGGGCGGTCAGCCCCAGCATTTT | CASSYLQGGQPQHF
TRBJ1-5 | . | TRBV18 | once | TGTGCCAGCTCACTAAGCGGACAGCTAGAGGAACAGCCCCAGCATTTT | CASSLSGQLEEQPQHF
TRBJ1-1 | TRBD1 | TRBV5-1 | . | TGCGCCAGCAGAGAGGACAGGGGTGTCGGGTACACTGAAGCTTTCTTT | CASREDRGVGYTEAFF
TRBJ2-1 | TRBD2 | TRBV9 | . | TGTGCCAGCAGCGTAGTGAGCGGGGGGGCCCCCGTCGGCAATGAGCAGTTCTTC | CASSVVSGGAPVGNEQFF
TRBJ1-1 | TRBD1 | TRBV6-5 | . | TGTGCCAGCAGGGGACAGGCTGAAGCTTTCTTT | CASRGQAEAFF
TRBJ1-6 | . | TRBV12-5 | . | TGTGCTAGTGGCGCGGACAGCCCAGCGAATTCACCCCTCCACTTT | CASGADSPANSPLHF
TRBJ1-6 | TRBD1 | TRBV28 | . | TGTGCCAGCAAGGGGGCGGCTAATTCACCCCTCCACTTT | CASKGAANSPLHF
TRBJ2-1 | TRBD1 | TRBV11-2 | . | TGTGCCAGCAGCGTACAGGGGGCTAGGAGCAATGAGCAGTTCTTC | CASSVQGARSNEQFF
TRBJ2-7 | TRBD1 | TRBV2 | . | TGTGCCAGCAGATCCGGGACAGGGTCCTACGAGCAGTACTTC | CASRSGTGSYEQYF
TRBJ2-1 | TRBD2 | TRBV6-5 | once | TGTGCCAGCAGTTACTTATCGGGAGGAGAGGATGAGCAGTTCTTC | CASSYLSGGEDEQFF
TRBJ2-7 | TRBD1 | TRBV12-5 | . | TGTGCTAGTGGTTTCGGGGACAGTTTGTACGAGCAGTACTTC | CASGFGDSLYEQYF
TRBJ1-1 | TRBD1 | TRBV4-1 | . | TGCGCCAGCAGCCACTCCGGCGGGGACAGTCAATGGAACACTGAAGCTTTCTTT | CASSHSGGDSQWNTEAFF
TRBJ2-1 | . | TRBV4-1 | few | TGCGCCAGCAGCCAAGAGTTCGGGAGTGAGCAGTTCTTC | CASSQEFGSEQFF
TRBJ1-1 | . | TRBV2 | . | TGTGCCAGCACCAGGGACTTAGGGGACACTGAAGCTTTCTTT | CASTRDLGDTEAFF
TRBJ1-5 | . | TRBV27 | . | TGTGCCAGCAGTTCTAGGAGGGGTAGCAATCAGCCCCAGCATTTT | CASSSRRGSNQPQHF
TRBJ1-5 | . | TRBV7-2 | . | TGTGCCAGCAGCTTTGACAGCTCTTACAATCAGCCCCAGCATTTT | CASSFDSSYNQPQHF
TRBJ1-1 | . | TRBV29-1 | few | TGCAGCGTTGAAGTGGGGGGAGATTACACTGAAGCTTTCTTT | CSVEVGGDYTEAFF
TRBJ1-2 | TRBD1 | TRBV11-3 | . | TGTGCCAGCAGCCCCCGGGACAGTACCATCTATGGCTACACCTTC | CASSPRDSTIYGYTF
TRBJ1-1 | . | TRBV6-1 | . | TGTGCCAGCAGTGGGGCGGCAGGGGCGAACACTGAAGCTTTCTTT | CASSGAAGANTEAFF
TRBJ1-2 | TRBD1 | TRBV5-6 | . | TGTGCCAGCAGCTTGGGGAGGCAGGGGGCAGTCTATGGCTACACCTTC | CASSLGRQGAVYGYTF
TRBJ2-1 | . | TRBV5-1 | . | TGCGCCAGCAGCCGTTCCTTGCAGTCCTACAATGAGCAGTTCTTC | CASSRSLQSYNEQFF
TRBJ1-2 | TRBD1 | TRBV4-2 | . | TGTGCCAGCAGCCAAGATGAGGGACAGTCCTATGGCTACACCTTC | CASSQDEGQSYGYTF
TRBJ2-5 | . | TRBV7-9 | . | TGTGCCAGCAGCTTATTGGCGGTGGCCCAAGAGACCCAGTACTTC | CASSLLAVAQETQYF
TRBJ2-3 | . | TRBV29-1 | . | TGCAGCGTTGGCCCTGGCAGCACAGATACGCAGTATTTT | CSVGPGSTDTQYF
TRBJ2-3 | TRBD2 | TRBV6-1 | . | TGTGCCAGCAGTGAATGGGCAGCGGGAGGAGTAGATACGCAGTATTTT | CASSEWAAGGVDTQYF
TRBJ1-2 | TRBD1 | TRBV7-6 | . | TGTGCCAGCAGCTTAGGGACAGGGGACGGCTACACCTTC | CASSLGTGDGYTF
TRBJ2-3 | . | TRBV10-1 | . | TGCGCCAGCAGTGGCCTAGCGACCCTGGACACAGATACGCAGTATTTT | CASSGLATLDTDTQYF
TRBJ2-1 | TRBD2 | TRBV7-9 | once | TGTGCCAGCACCATTAGCGGGAGGGCCTACAATGAGCAGTTCTTC | CASTISGRAYNEQFF
TRBJ2-7 | . | TRBV2 | few | TGTGCCAGCAAAGAGGGAGGCCCACACTACGAGCAGTACTTC | CASKEGGPHYEQYF
TRBJ2-2 | . | TRBV27 | . | TGTGCCAGCAGTCTAACAGGAAACACCGGGGAGCTGTTTTTT | CASSLTGNTGELFF
TRBJ2-1 | . | TRBV6-5 | . | TGTGCCAGCAGTCCCCCGGGAGAAAGAAACAATGAGCAGTTCTTC | CASSPPGERNNEQFF
TRBJ1-2 | . | TRBV14 | . | TGTGCCAGCAGCCAAGATACGGAGTATGGGGGCTACACCTTC | CASSQDTEYGGYTF
TRBJ1-5 | TRBD1 | TRBV28 | once | TGTGCCAGCAGTACCGGGACAGGGGGCTATCAGCCCCAGCATTTT | CASSTGTGGYQPQHF